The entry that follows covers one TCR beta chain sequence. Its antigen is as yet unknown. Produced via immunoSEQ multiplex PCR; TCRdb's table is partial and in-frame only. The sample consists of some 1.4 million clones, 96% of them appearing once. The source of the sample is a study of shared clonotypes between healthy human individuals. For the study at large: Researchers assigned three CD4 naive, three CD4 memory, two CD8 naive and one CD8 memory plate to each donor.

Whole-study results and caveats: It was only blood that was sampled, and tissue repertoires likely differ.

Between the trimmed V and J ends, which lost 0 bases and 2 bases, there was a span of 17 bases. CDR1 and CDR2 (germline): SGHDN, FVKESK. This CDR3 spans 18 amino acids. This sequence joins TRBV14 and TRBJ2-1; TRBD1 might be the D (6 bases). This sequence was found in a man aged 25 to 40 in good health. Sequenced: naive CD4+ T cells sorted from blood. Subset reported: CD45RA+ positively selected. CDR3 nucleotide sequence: TGTGCCAGCAGCCAAGATCCGGGCAGGGGACCTACCTACAATGAGCAGTTCTTC. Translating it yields CASSQDPGRGPTYNEQFF. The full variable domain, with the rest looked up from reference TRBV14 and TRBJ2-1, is EAGVTQFPSHSVIEKGQTVTLRCDPISGHDNLYWYRRVMGKEIKFLLHFVKESKQDESGMPNNRFLAERTGGTYSTLKVQPAELEDSGVYFCASSQDPGRGPTYNEQFFGPGTRLTVL.